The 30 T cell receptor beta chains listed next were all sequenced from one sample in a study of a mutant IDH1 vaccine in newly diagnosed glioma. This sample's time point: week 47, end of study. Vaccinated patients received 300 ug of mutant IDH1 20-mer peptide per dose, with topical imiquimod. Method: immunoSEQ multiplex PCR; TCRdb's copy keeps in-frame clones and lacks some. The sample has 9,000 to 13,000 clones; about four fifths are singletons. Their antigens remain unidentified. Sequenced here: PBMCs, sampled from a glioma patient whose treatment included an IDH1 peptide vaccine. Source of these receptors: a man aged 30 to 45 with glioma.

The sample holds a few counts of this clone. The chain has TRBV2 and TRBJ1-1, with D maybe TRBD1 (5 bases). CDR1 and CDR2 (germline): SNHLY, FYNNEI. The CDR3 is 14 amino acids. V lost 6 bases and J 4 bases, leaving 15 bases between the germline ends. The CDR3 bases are TGTGCCAGCAGGCTTCAGGGAAGTGGCACTGAAGCTTTCTTT. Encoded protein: CASRLQGSGTEAFF.

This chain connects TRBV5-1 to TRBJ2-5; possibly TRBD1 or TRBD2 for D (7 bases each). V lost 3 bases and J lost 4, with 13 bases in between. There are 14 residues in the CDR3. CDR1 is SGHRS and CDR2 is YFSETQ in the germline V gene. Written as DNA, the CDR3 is TGCGCCAGCAGCTCGACAGGGAGGGGAGAGACCCAGTACTTC. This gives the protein CASSSTGRGETQYF.

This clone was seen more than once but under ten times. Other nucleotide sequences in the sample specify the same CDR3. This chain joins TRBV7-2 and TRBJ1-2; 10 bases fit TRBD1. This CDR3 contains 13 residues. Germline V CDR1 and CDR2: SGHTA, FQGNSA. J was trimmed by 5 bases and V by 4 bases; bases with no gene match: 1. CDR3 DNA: TGTGCCAGCAGCTCGGGACAGGGGTATGGCTACACCTTC. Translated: CASSSGQGYGYTF. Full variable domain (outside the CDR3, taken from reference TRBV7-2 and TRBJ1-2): GAGVSQSPSNKVTEKGKDVELRCDPISGHTALYWYRQSLGQGLEFLIYFQGNSAPDKSGLPSDRFSAERTGGSVSTLTIQRTQQEDSAVYLCASSSGQGYGYTFGSGTRLTVV.

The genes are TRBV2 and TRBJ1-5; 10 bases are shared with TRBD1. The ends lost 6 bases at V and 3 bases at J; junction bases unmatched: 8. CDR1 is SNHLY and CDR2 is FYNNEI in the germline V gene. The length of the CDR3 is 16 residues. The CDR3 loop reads CASRNRTGGINQPQHF. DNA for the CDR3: TGTGCCAGCAGAAATAGGACAGGGGGGATCAATCAGCCCCAGCATTTT.

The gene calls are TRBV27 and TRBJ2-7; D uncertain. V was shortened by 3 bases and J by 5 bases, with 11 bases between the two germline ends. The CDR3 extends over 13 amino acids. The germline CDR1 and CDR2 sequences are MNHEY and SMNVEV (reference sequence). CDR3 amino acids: CASSFSPEDEQYF. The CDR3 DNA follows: TGTGCCAGCAGTTTTTCCCCCGAGGACGAGCAGTACTTC.

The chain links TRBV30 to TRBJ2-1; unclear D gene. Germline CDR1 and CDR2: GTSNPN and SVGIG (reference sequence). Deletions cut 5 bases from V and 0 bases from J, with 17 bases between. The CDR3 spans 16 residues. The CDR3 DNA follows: TGTGCCTGGGCCCGTGGTCCGAAAAGCTCCTACAATGAGCAGTTCTTC. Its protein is CAWARGPKSSYNEQFF.

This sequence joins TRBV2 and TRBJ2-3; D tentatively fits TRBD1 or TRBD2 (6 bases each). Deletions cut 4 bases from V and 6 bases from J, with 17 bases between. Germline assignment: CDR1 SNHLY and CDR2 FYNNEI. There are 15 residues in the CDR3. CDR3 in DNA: TGTGCCAGCAGTGTACTTAGCGGAGGGGGGGATACGCAGTATTTT. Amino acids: CASSVLSGGGDTQYF.

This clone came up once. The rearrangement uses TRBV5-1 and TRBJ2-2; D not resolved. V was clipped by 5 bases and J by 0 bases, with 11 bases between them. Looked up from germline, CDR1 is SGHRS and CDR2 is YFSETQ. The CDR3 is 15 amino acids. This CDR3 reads CASSSQVANTGELFF. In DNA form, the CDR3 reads TGCGCCAGCAGTAGCCAGGTCGCGAACACCGGGGAGCTGTTTTTT. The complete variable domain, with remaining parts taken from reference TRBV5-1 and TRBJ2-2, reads KAGVTQTPRYLIKTRGQQVTLSCSPISGHRSVSWYQQTPGQGLQFLFEYFSETQRNKGNFPGRFSGRQFSNSRSEMNVSTLELGDSALYLCASSSQVANTGELFFGEGSRLTVL.

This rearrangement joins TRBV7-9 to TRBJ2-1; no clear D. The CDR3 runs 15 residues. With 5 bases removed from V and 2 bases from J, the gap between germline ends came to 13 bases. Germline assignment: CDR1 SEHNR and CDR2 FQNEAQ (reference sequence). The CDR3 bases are TGTGCCAGCAGCCCCCTGGCACCGGCCTACAATGAGCAGTTCTTC. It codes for CASSPLAPAYNEQFF. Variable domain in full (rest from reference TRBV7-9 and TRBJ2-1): DTGVSQNPRHKITKRGQNVTFRCDPISEHNRLYWYRQTLGQGPEFLTYFQNEAQLEKSRLLSDRFSAERPKGSFSTLEIQRTEQGDSAMYLCASSPLAPAYNEQFFGPGTRLTVL.

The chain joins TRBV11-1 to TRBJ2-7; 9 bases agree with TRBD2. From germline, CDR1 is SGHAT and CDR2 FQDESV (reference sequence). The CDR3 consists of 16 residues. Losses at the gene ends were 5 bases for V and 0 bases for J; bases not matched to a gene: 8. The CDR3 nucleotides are TGTGCCAGCAGCCGCGCACATAGCGGGAGCTCCTACGAGCAGTACTTC. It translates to CASSRAHSGSSYEQYF.

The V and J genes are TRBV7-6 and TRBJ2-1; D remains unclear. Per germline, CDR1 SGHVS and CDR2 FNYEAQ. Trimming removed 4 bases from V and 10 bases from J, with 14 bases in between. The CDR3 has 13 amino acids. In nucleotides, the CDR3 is TGTGCCAGCAGCTCGACCCCCTTAAGAGAGCAGTTCTTC. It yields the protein CASSSTPLREQFF.

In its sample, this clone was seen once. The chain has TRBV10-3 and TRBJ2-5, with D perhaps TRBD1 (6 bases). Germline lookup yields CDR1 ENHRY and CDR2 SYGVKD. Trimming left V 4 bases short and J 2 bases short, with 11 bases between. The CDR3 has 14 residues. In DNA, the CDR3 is TGTGCCATCAGTGGGTCGACAGGACAAGAGACCCAGTACTTC. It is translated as CAISGSTGQETQYF.

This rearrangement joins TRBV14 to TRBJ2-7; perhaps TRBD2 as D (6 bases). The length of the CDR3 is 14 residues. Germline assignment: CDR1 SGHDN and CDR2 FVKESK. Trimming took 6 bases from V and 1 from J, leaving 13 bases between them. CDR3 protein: CASSQRASSYEQYF. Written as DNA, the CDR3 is TGTGCCAGCAGTCAGCGGGCCTCTTCCTACGAGCAGTACTTC. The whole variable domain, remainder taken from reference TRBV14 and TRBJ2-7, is EAGVTQFPSHSVIEKGQTVTLRCDPISGHDNLYWYRRVMGKEIKFLLHFVKESKQDESGMPNNRFLAERTGGTYSTLKVQPAELEDSGVYFCASSQRASSYEQYFGPGTRLTVT.

In DNA, the CDR3 is TGTGCCAGCAGCGAGGCGGGGGCTGACTACGAGCAGTACTTC. It specifies CASSEAGADYEQYF. This chain links TRBV4-2 with TRBJ2-7, with a possible D match to TRBD2 (7 bases). V lost 5 bases, J lost 3 bases, and 14 bases lay in between. Germline V gene data show CDR1 as LGHNA and CDR2 as YNFKEQ. The CDR3 is made up of 14 amino acids.

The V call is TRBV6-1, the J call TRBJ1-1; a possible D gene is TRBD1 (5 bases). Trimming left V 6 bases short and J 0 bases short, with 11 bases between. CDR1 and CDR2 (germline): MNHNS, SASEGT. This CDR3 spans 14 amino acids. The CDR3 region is CASSLSGLNTEAFF. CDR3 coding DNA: TGTGCCAGCAGCCTTTCAGGGCTGAACACTGAAGCTTTCTTT.

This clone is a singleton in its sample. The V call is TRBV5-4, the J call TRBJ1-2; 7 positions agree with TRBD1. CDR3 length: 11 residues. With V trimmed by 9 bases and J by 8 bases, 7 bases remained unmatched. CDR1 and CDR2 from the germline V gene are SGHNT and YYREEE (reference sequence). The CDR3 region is CATLTGNGYTF. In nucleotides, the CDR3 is TGTGCCACCCTGACAGGGAACGGCTACACCTTC.

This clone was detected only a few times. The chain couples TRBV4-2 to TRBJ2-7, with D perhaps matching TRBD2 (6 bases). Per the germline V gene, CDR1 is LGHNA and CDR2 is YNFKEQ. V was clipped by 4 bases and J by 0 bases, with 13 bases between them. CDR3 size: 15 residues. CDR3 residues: CASSPSPEGSYEQYF. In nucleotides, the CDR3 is TGTGCCAGCAGCCCCTCTCCGGAGGGCTCCTACGAGCAGTACTTC.

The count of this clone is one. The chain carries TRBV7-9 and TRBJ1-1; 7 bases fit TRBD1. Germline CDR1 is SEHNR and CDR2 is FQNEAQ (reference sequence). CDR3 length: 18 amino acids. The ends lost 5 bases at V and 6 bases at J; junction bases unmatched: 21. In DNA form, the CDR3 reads TGTGCCAGCAGCCCCCTAAGGGAAGGGGAAACAGGGGCCGCTGAAGCTTTCTTT. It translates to CASSPLREGETGAAEAFF. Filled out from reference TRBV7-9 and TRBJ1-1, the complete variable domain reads DTGVSQNPRHKITKRGQNVTFRCDPISEHNRLYWYRQTLGQGPEFLTYFQNEAQLEKSRLLSDRFSAERPKGSFSTLEIQRTEQGDSAMYLCASSPLREGETGAAEAFFGQGTRLTVV.

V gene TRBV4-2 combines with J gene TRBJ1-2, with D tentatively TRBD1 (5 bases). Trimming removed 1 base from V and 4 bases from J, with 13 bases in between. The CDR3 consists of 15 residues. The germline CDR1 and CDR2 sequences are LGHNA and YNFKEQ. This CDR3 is CASSQAGRGGYGYTF. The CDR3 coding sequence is TGTGCCAGCAGCCAAGCGGGGCGGGGTGGCTATGGCTACACCTTC.

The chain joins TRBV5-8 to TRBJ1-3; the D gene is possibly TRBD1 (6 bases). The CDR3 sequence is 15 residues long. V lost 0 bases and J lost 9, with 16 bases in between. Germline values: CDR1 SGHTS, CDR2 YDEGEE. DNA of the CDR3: TGTGCCAGCAGCTTGGGAGGACAGAGGGTAGGCACCATATATTTT. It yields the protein CASSLGGQRVGTIYF.

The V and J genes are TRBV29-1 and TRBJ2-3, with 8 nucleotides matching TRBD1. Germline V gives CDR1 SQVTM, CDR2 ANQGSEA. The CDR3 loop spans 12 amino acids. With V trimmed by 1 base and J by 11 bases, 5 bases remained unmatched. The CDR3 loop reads CSVEGTGMMQYF. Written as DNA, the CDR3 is TGCAGCGTTGAAGGGACAGGGATGATGCAGTATTTT.

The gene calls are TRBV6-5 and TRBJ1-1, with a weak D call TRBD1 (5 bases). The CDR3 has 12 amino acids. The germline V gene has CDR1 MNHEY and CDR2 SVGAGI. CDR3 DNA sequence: TGTGTCACACAGGAGTACGGCACTGAAGCTTTCTTT. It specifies CVTQEYGTEAFF.

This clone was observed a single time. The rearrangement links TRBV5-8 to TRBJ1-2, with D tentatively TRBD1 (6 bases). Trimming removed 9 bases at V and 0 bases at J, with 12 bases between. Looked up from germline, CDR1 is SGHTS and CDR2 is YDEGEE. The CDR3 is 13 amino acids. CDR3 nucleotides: TGTGCCAACAAGGACAGAACTAACTATGGCTACACCTTC. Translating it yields CANKDRTNYGYTF. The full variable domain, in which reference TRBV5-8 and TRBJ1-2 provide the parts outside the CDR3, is EAGVTQSPTHLIKTRGQQATLRCSPISGHTSVYWYQQALGLGLQFLLWYDEGEERNRGNFPPRFSGRQFPNYSSELNVNALELEDSALYLCANKDRTNYGYTFGSGTRLTVV.

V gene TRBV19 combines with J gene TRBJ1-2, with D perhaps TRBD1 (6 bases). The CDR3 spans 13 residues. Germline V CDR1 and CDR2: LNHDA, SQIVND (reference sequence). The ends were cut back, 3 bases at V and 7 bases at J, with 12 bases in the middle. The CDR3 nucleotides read TGTGCCAGTAGTATGAGGGTAGGGGGTGGCTACACCTTC. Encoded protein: CASSMRVGGGYTF.

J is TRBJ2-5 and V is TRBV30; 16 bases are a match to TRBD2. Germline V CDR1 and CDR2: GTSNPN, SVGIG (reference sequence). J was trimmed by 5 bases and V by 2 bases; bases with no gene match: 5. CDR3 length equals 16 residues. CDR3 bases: TGTGCCTGGAGTCCCGGGACTAGCGGGAGGGGGGAGACCCAGTACTTC. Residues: CAWSPGTSGRGETQYF.

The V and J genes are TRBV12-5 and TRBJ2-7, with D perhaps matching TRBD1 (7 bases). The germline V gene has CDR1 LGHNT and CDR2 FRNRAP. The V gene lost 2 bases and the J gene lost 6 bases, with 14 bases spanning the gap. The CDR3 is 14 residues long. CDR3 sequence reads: CASGLWAGGPEQYF. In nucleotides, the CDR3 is TGTGCTAGTGGTTTGTGGGCAGGGGGGCCCGAGCAGTACTTC.

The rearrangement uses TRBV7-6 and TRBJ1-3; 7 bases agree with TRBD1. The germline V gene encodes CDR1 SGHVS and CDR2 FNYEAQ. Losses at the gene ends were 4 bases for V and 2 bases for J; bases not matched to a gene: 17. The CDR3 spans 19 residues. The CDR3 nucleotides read TGTGCCAGCAGCTCCTCAAATTTTGGACAGGAAGTAACTGGAAACACCATATATTTT. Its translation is CASSSSNFGQEVTGNTIYF.

The CDR3 sequence: CASSGQNSGQETQYF. Here the CDR3 DNA reads TGTGCCAGCAGTGGCCAGAATAGCGGACAAGAGACCCAGTACTTC. The chain joins TRBV6-6 to TRBJ2-5; maybe TRBD2 (6 bases). Germline CDR1 and CDR2: MNHNY and SVGAGI (reference sequence). With 5 bases removed from V and 2 bases from J, the gap between germline ends came to 15 bases. The CDR3 length is 15 residues.

The CDR3 sequence: CASRSRDRERETQYF. CDR3 DNA sequence: TGTGCCAGCAGGTCCCGGGACAGGGAACGGGAGACCCAGTACTTC. The chain has TRBV2 and TRBJ2-5; 9 bases are shared with TRBD1. CDR3 size: 15 residues. Germline trimming cut 6 bases from V and 5 bases from J; bases unmatched to any gene: 10. The germline V gene encodes CDR1 SNHLY and CDR2 FYNNEI.

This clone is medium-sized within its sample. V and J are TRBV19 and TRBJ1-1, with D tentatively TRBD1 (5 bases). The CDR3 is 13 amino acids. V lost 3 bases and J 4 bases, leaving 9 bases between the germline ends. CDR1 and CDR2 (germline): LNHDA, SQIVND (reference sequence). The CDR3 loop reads CASSIGGITEAFF. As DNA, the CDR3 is TGTGCCAGTAGTATTGGGGGAATCACTGAAGCTTTCTTT.